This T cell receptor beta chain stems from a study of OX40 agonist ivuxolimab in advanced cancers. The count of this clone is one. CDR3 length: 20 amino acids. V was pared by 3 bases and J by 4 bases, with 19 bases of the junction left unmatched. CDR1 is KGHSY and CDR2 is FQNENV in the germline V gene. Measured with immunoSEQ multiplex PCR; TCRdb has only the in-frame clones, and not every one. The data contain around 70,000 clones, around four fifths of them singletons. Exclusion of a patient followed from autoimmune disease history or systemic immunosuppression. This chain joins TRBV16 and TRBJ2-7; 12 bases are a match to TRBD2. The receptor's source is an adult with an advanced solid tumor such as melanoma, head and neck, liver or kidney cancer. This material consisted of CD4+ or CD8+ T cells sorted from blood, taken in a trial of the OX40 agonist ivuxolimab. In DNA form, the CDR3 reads TGTGCCAGCAGCCATAGGACAGTGAAGACTAGCGGGAGCCCTTATTACGAGCAGTACTTC. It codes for CASSHRTVKTSGSPYYEQYF. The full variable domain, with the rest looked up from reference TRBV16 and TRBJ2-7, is GEEVAQTPKHLVRGEGQKAKLYCAPIKGHSYVFWYQQVLKNEFKFLISFQNENVFDETGMPKERFSAKCLPNSPCSLEIQATKLEDSAVYFCASSHRTVKTSGSPYYEQYFGPGTRLTVT.